This TCR beta chain was sequenced for a study of blood T cell repertoires in COVID-19. Background on the study: Samples taken during acute and convalescent COVID-19 were collected in the United States, Italy and Spain. The analysed material was cDNA or gDNA that came from T cells, B-cell-depleted T cells, or PBMCs.

Recovery among Cohort 3 donors was established by two negative PCRs, clearance, or symptom resolution. In the original analysis: From reference gene primer amplification, estimates of nucleated cell counts were derived. The assay was immunoSEQ multiplex PCR, and TCRdb's table has in-frame clones only and misses some. That table supplies the V and J calls and clone size; D and trimming were determined from the DNA. The data contain about 300,000 clones, 70% to 90% of them singletons. The receptor was isolated from a woman between 18 and 30 years old who had recovered from COVID-19. Source material: PBMCs or T cells enriched from blood (not recorded which).

As DNA, the CDR3 is TGCGCCAGCAGCTTTTCAGGGCCCCAGGAAGAGACCCAGTACTTC. The encoded protein is CASSFSGPQEETQYF. J is TRBJ2-5 and V is TRBV5-1; tentatively, D is TRBD1 (5 bases). CDR1 and CDR2 from the germline V gene are SGHRS and YFSETQ. V was clipped by 2 bases and J by 3 bases, with 14 bases between them. The CDR3 sequence is 15 residues long.